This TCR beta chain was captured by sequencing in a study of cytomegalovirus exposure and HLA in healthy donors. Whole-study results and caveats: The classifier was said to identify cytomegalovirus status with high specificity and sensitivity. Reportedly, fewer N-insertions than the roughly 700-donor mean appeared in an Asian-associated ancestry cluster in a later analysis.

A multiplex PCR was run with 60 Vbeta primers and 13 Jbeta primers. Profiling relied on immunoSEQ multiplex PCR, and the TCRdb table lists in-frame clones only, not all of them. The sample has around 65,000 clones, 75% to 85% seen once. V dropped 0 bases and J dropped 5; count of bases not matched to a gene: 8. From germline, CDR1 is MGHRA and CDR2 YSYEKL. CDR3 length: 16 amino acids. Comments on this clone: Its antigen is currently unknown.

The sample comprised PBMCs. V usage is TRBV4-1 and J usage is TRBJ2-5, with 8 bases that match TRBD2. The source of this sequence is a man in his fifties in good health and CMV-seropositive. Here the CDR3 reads CASSQERLAGGETQYF. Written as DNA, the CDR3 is TGCGCCAGCAGCCAAGAACGTCTAGCGGGTGGCGAGACCCAGTACTTC.